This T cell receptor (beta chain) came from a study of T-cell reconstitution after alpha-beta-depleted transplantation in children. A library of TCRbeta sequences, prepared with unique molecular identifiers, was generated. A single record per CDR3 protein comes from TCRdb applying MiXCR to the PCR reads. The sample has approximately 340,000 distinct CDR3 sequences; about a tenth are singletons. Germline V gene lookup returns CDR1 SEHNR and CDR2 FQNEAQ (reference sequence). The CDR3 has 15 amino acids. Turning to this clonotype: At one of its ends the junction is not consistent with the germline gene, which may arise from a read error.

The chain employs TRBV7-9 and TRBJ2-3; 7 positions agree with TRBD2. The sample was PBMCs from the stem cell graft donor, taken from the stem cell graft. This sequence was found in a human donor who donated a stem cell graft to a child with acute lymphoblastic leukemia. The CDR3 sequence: CASSSTRGVSDTQYF. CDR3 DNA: TGTGCCAGCAGCTCGACACGGGGGGTTTCAGATACGCAGTATTTC.